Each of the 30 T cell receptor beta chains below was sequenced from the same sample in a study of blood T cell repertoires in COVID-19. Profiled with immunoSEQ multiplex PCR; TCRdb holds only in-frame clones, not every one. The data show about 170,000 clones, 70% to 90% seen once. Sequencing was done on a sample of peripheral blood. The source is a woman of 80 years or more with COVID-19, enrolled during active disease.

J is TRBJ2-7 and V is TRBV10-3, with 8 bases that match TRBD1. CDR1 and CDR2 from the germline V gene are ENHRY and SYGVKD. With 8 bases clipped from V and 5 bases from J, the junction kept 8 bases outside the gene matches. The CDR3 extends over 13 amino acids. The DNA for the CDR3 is TGTGCCATCCGAGTTCCAGGGGGCGACGAGCAGTACTTC. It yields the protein CAIRVPGGDEQYF.

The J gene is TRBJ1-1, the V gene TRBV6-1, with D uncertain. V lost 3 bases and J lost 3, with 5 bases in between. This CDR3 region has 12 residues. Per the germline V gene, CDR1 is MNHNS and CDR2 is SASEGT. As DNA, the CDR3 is TGTGCCAGCAGTGAGCGGTACACTGAAGCTTTCTTT. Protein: CASSERYTEAFF.

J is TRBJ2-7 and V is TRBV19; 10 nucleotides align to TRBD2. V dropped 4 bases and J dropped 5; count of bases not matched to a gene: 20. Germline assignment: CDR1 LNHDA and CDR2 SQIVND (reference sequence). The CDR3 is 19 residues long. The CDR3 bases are TGTGCCAGTAGTACCCGAATTATCCCAATAGCGGGAGGAAGCAACGAGCAGTACTTC. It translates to CASSTRIIPIAGGSNEQYF.

CDR3 sequence reads: CASSHAGLAGGNNEQFF. In nucleotides, the CDR3 is TGTGCCAGCAGCCACGCAGGACTAGCGGGAGGGAACAATGAGCAGTTCTTC. J is TRBJ2-1 and V is TRBV3-1 (or the pseudogene TRBV3-2); 15 bases fit TRBD2. After removal of 3 bases from V and 5 bases from J, the junction contained 5 bases not matched to a gene. Germline-derived CDR1 and CDR2 are LGHDT and YNNKEL (reference sequence). CDR3 length equals 17 residues.

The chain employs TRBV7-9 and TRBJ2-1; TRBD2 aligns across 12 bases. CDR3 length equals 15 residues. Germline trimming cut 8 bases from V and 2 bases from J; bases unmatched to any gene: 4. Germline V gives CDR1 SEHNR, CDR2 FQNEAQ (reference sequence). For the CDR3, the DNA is TGTGCCAGCCTTCTAGCGGGAGGGCCCTACAATGAGCAGTTCTTC. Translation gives CASLLAGGPYNEQFF.

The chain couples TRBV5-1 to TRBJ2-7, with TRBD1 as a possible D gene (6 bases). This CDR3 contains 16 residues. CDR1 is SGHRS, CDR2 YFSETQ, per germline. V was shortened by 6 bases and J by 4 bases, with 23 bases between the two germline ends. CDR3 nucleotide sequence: TGCGCCAGCACCCAAAACCCAGAACAGGGTCGTTACGAGCAGTACTTC. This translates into CASTQNPEQGRYEQYF.

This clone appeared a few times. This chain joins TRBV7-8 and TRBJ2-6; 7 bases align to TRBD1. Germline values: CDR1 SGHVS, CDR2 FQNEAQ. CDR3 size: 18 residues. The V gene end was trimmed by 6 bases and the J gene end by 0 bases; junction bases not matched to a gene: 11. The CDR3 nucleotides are TGTGCCAGCAGTCCTACGCAGGGGGTTCTCTCTGGGGCCAACGTCCTGACTTTC. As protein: CASSPTQGVLSGANVLTF.

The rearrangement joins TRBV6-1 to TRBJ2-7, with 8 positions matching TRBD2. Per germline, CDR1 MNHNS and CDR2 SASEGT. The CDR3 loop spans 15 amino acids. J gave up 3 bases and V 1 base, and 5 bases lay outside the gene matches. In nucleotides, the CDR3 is TGTGCCAGCAGTGAAGTAAGCGGGAGTTACTACGAGCAGTACTTC. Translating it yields CASSEVSGSYYEQYF.

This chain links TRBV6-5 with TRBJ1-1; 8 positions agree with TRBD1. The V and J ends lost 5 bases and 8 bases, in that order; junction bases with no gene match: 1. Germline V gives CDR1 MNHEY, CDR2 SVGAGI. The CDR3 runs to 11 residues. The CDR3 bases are TGTGCCAGCAGTCGGGACAGGGAAGCTTTCTTT. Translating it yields CASSRDREAFF.

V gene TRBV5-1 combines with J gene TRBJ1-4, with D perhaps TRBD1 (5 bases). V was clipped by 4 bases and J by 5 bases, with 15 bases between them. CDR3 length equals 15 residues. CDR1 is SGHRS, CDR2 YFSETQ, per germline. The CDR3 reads CASSARGTENEKLFF. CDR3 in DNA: TGCGCCAGCAGCGCCCGCGGGACCGAAAATGAAAAACTGTTTTTT.

The CDR3 nucleotides are TGTGCCAGCTCCTCAGGTCAGGCGAACACCGGGGAGCTGTTTTTT. Amino acids: CASSSGQANTGELFF. The V call is TRBV18, the J call TRBJ2-2; D unresolved. V lost 6 bases to trimming and J lost 0 bases, with 11 bases between them. The V gene's germline CDR1 is KGHSH and CDR2 LQKENI. There are 15 residues in the CDR3.

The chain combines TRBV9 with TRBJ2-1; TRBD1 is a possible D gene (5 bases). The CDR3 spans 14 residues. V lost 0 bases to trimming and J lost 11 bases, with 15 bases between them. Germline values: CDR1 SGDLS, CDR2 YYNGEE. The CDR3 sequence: CASSVDATVSQQFF. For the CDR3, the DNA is TGTGCCAGCAGCGTAGATGCGACAGTTAGCCAGCAGTTCTTC.

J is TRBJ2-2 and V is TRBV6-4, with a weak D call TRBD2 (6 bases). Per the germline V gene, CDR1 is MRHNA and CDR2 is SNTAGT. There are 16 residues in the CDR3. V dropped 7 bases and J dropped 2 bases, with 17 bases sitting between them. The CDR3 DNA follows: TGTGCCAGCACCCCGGACTATCCTGAAAACACCGGGGAGCTGTTTTTT. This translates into CASTPDYPENTGELFF.

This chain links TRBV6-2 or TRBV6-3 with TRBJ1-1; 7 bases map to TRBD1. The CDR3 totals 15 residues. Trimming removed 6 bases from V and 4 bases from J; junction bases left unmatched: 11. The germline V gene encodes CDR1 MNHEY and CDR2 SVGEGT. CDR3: CASSHRQGPSTEAFF. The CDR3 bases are TGTGCCAGCAGCCACCGACAGGGCCCTTCCACTGAAGCTTTCTTT.

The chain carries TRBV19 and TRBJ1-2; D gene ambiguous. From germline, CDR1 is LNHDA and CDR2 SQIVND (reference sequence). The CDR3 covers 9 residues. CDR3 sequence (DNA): TGTGGGAGGGTCTATGGCTACACCTTC. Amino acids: CGRVYGYTF.

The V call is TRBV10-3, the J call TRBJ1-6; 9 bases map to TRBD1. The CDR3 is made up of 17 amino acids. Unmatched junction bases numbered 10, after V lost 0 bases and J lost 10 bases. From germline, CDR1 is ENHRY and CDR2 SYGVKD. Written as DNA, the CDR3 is TGTGCCATCAGTGAGTCGCCGACAGGGGGGGTGAAGTCACCCCTCCACTTT. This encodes CAISESPTGGVKSPLHF.

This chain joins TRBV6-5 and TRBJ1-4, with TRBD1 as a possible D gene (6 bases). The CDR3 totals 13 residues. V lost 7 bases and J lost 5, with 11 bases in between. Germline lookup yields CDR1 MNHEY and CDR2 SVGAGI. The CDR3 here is CASTRTENEKLFF. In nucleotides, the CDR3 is TGTGCCAGCACCCGGACAGAGAATGAAAAACTGTTTTTT.

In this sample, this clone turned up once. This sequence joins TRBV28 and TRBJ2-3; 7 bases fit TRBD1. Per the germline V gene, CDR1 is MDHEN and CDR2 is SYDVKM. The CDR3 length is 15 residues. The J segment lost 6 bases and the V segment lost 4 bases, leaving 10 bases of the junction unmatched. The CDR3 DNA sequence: TGTGCCAGCAGTTACAGCAGACAGGGTACGGATACGCAGTATTTT. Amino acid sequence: CASSYSRQGTDTQYF.

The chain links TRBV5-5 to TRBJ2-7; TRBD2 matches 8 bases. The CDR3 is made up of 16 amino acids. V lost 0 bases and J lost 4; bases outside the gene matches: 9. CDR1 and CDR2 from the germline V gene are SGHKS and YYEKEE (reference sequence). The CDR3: CASSLGFGAGGYEQYF. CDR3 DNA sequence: TGTGCCAGCAGCTTGGGGTTTGGTGCGGGAGGATACGAGCAGTACTTC.

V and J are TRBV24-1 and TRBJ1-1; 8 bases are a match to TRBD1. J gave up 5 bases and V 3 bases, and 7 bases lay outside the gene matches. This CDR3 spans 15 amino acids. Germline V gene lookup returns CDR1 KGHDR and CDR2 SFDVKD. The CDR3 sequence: CATSDGRQGKTEAFF. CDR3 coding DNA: TGTGCCACCAGTGATGGTCGACAGGGGAAAACTGAAGCTTTCTTT.

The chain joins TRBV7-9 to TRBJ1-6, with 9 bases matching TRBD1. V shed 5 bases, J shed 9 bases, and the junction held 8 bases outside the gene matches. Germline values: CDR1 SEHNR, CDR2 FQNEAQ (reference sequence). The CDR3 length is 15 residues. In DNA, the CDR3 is TGTGCCAGCAGCCCCCAACAGGGGGCTGGTTCACCCCTCCACTTT. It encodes CASSPQQGAGSPLHF. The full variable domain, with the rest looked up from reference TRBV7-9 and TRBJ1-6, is DTGVSQNPRHKITKRGQNVTFRCDPISEHNRLYWYRQTLGQGPEFLTYFQNEAQLEKSRLLSDRFSAERPKGSFSTLEIQRTEQGDSAMYLCASSPQQGAGSPLHFGNGTRLTVT.

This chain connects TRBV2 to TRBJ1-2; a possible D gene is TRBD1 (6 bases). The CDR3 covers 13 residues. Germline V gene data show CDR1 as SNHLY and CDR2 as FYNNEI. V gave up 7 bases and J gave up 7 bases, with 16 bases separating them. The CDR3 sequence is CASTFVGAAGYTF. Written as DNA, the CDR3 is TGTGCCAGCACCTTCGTGGGGGCCGCTGGCTACACCTTC.

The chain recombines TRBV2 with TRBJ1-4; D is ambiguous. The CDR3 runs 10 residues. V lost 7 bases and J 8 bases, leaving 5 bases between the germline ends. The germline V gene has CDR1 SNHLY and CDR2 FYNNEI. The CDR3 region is CASTGEKLFF. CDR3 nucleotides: TGTGCCAGCACGGGGGAAAAACTGTTTTTT.

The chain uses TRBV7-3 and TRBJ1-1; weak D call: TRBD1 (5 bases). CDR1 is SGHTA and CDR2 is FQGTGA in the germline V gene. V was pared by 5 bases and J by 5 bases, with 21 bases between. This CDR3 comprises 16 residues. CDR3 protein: CASSPFSGTSGTEAFF. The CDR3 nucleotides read TGTGCCAGCAGCCCCTTTTCGGGGACTTCGGGGACTGAAGCTTTCTTT.

CDR3 DNA: TGCGCCAGCAGCCCGACTGTCGCGGAGGACGAGCAGTACTTC. It encodes CASSPTVAEDEQYF. The V gene is TRBV4-1, the J gene TRBJ2-7; the D gene is possibly TRBD2 (5 bases). The CDR3 has 14 amino acids. V lost 4 bases and J lost 5, with 15 bases in between. CDR1 and CDR2 (germline): MGHRA, YSYEKL.

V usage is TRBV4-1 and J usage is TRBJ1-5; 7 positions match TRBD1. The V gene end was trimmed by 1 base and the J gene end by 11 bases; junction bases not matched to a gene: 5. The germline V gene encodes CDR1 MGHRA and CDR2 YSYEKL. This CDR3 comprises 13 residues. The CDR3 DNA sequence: TGCGCCAGCAGCCAAGTAGAGGGGGCGGCCCAGCATTTT. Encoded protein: CASSQVEGAAQHF.

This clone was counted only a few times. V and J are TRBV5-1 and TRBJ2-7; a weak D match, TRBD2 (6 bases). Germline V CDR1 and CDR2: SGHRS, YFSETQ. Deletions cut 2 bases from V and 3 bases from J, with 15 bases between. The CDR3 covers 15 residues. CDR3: CASSFRAGLNYEQYF. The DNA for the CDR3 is TGCGCCAGCAGCTTCAGGGCGGGATTAAACTACGAGCAGTACTTC.

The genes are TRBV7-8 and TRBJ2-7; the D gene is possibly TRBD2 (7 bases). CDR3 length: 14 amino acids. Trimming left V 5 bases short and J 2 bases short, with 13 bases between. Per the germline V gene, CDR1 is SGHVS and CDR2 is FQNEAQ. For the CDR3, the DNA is TGTGCCAGCAGCGAGCGGGACACCCCCTACGAGCAGTACTTC. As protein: CASSERDTPYEQYF.

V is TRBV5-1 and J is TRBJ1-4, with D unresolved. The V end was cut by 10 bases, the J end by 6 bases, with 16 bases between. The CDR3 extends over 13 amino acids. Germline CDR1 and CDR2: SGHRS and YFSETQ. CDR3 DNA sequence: TGCGCCTCCCGAGTCGGCGGGGATGAAAAACTGTTTTTT. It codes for CASRVGGDEKLFF.

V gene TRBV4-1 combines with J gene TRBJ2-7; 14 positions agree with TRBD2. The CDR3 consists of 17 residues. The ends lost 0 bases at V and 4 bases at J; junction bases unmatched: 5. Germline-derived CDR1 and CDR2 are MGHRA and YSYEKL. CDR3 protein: CASSQDLGTSGRYEQYF. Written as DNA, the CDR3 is TGCGCCAGCAGCCAAGATTTGGGGACTAGCGGGAGATACGAGCAGTACTTC.